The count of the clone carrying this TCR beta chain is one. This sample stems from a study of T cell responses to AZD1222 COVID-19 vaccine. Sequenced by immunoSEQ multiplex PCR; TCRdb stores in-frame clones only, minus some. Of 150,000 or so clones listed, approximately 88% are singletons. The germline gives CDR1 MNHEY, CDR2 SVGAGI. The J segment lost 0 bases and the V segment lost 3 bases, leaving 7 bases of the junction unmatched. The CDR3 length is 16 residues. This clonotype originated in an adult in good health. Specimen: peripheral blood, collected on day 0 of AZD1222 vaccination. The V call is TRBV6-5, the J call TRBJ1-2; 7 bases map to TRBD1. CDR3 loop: CASSYAGGYTNYGYTF. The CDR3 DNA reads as TGTGCCAGCAGTTATGCAGGGGGATATACTAACTATGGCTACACCTTC.